This note documents a single TCR beta chain sequence. Per germline, CDR1 SGHNT and CDR2 YYREEE (reference sequence). The CDR3 is made up of 15 amino acids. V was pared by 0 bases and J by 3 bases, with 2 bases of the junction left unmatched. This sample is part of a study of blood T cell repertoires in COVID-19. Whole-study context: COVID-19 samples, acute and convalescent, were from the United States, Italy and Spain.

Living in 25 or so US areas, the participants were between about 18 and 100 years of age. Participants had their cohort set by participant-reported clinical history. Within 2 weeks of study entry, exposed participants had contacted a PCR-confirmed or clinician-diagnosed COVID-19 case. The table came from immunoSEQ multiplex PCR; TCRdb's copy has only in-frame clones and leaves some out. The sample has under 300,000 clones; approximately 88% are singletons. The clonotype originates from a woman between 40 and 55 years old who had been exposed to COVID-19. This sequence joins TRBV5-4 and TRBJ2-5; TRBD2 agrees at 10 bases. The sequenced sample consisted of PBMCs or T cells enriched from blood (not recorded which). DNA of the CDR3: TGTGCCAGCAGCTTGGTAGGACTAGCGGAAGAGACCCAGTACTTC. It encodes CASSLVGLAEETQYF.